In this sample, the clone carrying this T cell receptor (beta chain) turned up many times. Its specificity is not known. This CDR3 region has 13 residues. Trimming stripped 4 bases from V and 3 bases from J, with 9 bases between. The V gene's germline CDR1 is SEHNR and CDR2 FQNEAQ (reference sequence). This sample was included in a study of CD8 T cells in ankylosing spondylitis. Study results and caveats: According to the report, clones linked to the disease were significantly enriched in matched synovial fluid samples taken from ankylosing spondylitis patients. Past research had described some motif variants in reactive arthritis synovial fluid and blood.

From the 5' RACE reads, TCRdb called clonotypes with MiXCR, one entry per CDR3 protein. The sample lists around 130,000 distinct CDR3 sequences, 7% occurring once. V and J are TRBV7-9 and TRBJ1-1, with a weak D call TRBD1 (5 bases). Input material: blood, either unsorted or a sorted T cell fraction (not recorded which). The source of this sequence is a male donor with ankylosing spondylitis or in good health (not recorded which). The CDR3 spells CASSSPGYTEAFF. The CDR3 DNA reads TGTGCCAGCAGCTCCCCAGGGTACACTGAAGCTTTCTTT. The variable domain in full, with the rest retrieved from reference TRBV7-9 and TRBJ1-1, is DTGVSQNPRHKITKRGQNVTFRCDPISEHNRLYWYRQTLGQGPEFLTYFQNEAQLEKSRLLSDRFSAERPKGSFSTLEIQRTEQGDSAMYLCASSSPGYTEAFFGQGTRLTVV.